The sequence of this T cell receptor (beta chain) was determined in a study of shared clonotypes between healthy human individuals. Trimming stripped 4 bases from V and 5 bases from J, with 3 bases between. The germline gives CDR1 MDHEN, CDR2 SYDVKM. The CDR3 contains 10 residues. Clones were sequenced by immunoSEQ multiplex PCR, and TCRdb holds only the in-frame ones, with some missing. The sample includes roughly 2.2 million clones, more than 85% seen only once; the top ten take 0.39%. Concerning this clone: Other DNA sequences of this sample code for an identical CDR3.

This clonotype was obtained from a man aged 18 to 29 in good health. Some clones in this sample may be carry-over from other donors' samples. J is TRBJ2-7 and V is TRBV28; D is ambiguous. Sequencing was carried out using naive CD4+ T cells from PBMCs. Subset reported: CD45RA+ positively selected. The CDR3: CASSSNEQYF. The CDR3 DNA reads as TGTGCCAGCAGTTCGAACGAGCAGTACTTC.